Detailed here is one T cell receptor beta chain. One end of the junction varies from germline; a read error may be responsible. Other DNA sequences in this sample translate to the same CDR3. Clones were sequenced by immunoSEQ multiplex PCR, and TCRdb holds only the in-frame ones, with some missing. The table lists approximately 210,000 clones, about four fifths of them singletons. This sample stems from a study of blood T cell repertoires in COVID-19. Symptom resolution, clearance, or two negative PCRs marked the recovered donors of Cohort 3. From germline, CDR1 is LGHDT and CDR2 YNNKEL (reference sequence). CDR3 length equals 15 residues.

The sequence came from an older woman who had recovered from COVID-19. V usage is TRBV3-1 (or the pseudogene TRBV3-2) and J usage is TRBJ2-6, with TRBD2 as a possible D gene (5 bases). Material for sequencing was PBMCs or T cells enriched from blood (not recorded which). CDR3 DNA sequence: TGTGCCAGTAGCCCCCGGACTCCTGGGGCCAACGTCCTGACTTTC. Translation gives CASSPRTPGANVLTF.